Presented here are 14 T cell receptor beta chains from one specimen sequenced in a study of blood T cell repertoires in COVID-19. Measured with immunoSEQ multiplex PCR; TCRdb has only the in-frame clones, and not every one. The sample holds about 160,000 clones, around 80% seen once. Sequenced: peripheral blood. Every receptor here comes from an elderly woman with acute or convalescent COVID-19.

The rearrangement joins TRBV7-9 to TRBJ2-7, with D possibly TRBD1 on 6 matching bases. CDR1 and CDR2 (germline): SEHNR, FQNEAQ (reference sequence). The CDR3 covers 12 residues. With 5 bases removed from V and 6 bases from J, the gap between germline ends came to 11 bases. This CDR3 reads CASSGDRPEQYF. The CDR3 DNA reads TGTGCCAGCAGCGGAGACAGGCCCGAGCAGTACTTC.

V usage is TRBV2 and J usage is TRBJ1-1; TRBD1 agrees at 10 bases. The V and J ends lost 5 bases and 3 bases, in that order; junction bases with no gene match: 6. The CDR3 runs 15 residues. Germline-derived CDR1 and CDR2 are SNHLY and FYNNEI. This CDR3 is CASSPTGGAYTEAFF. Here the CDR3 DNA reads TGTGCCAGCAGTCCGACAGGGGGCGCCTACACTGAAGCTTTCTTT. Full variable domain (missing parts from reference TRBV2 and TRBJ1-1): EPEVTQTPSHQVTQMGQEVILRCVPISNHLYFYWYRQILGQKVEFLVSFYNNEISEKSEIFDDQFSVERPDGSNFTLKIRSTKLEDSAMYFCASSPTGGAYTEAFFGQGTRLTVV.

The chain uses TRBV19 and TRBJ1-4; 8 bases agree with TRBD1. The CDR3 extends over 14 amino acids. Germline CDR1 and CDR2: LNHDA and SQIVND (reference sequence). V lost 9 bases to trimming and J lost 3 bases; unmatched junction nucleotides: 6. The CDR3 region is CARPGGLANEKLFF. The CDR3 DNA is TGTGCCAGACCAGGGGGCTTAGCTAATGAAAAACTGTTTTTT.

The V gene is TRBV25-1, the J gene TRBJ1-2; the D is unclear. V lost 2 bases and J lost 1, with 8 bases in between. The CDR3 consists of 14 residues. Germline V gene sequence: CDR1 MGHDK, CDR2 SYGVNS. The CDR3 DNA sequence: TGTGCCAGCAGTGAAACAGCCTTTAACTATGGCTACACCTTC. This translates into CASSETAFNYGYTF.

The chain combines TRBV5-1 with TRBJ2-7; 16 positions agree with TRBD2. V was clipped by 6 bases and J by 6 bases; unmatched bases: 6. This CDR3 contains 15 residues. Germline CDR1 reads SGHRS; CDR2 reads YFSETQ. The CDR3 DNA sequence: TGCGCCAGCAAAGGGACTAGCGGGAGGGCCGGCGAGCAGTACTTC. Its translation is CASKGTSGRAGEQYF.

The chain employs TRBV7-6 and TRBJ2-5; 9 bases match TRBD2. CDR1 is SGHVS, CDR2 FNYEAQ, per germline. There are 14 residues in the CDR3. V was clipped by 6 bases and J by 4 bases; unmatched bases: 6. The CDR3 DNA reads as TGTGCCAGCAGTTTTAGCGGGAGAGGAGAGACCCAGTACTTC. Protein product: CASSFSGRGETQYF.

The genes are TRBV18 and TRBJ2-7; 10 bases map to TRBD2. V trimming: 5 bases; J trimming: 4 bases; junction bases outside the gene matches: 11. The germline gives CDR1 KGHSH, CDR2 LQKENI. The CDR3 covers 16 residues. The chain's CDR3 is CASSTRPSGSSYEQYF. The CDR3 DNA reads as TGTGCCAGCTCAACAAGACCTAGCGGGAGTTCATACGAGCAGTACTTC.

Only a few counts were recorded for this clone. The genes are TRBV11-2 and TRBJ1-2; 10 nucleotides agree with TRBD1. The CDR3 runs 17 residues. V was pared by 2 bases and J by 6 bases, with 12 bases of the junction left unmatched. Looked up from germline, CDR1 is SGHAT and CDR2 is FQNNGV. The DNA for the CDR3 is TGTGCCAGCAGCTTATTAGTCCCCGGGACAGGGGTACATGGCTACACCTTC. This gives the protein CASSLLVPGTGVHGYTF.

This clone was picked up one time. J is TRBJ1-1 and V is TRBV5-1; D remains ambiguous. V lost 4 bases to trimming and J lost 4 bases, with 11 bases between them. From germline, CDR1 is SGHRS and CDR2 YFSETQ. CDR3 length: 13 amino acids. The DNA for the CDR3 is TGCGCCAGCAGCGAGGGCAGTTCCACTGAAGCTTTCTTT. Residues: CASSEGSSTEAFF.

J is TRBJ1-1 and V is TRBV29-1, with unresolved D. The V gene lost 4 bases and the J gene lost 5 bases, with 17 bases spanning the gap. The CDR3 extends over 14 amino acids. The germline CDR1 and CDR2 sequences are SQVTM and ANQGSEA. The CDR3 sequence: CSVAPGGLRTEAFF. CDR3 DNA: TGCAGCGTTGCCCCCGGCGGGCTAAGGACTGAAGCTTTCTTT. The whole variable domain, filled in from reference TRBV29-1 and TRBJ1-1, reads SAVISQKPSRDICQRGTSLTIQCQVDSQVTMMFWYRQQPGQSLTLIATANQGSEATYESGFVIDKFPISRPNLTFSTLTVSNMSPEDSSIYLCSVAPGGLRTEAFFGQGTRLTVV.

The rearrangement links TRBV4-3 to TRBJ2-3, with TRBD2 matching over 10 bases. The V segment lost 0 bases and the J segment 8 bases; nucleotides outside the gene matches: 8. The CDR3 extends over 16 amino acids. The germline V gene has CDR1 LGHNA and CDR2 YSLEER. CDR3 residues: CASSQDGPLAGATQYF. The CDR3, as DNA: TGCGCCAGCAGCCAAGATGGTCCGCTAGCGGGAGCTACGCAGTATTTT.

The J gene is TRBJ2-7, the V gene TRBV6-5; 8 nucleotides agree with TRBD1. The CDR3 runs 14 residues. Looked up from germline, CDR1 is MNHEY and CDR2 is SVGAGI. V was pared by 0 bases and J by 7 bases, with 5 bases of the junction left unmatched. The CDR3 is CASSYSVTGGEQYF. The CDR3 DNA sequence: TGTGCCAGCAGTTACTCGGTCACAGGGGGGGAGCAGTACTTC.

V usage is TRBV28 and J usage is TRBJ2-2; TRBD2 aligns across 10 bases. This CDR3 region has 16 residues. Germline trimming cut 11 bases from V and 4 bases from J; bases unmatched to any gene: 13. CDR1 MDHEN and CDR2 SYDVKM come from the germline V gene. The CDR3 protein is CAGASGSLSGTGELFF. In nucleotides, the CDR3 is TGTGCCGGAGCTAGCGGGAGTTTATCGGGCACCGGGGAGCTGTTTTTT.

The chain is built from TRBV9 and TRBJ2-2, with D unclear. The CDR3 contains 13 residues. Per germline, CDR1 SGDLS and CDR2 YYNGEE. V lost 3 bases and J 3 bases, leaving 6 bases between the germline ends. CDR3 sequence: CASSAPDTGELFF. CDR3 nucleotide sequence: TGTGCCAGCAGCGCCCCGGACACCGGGGAGCTGTTTTTT.